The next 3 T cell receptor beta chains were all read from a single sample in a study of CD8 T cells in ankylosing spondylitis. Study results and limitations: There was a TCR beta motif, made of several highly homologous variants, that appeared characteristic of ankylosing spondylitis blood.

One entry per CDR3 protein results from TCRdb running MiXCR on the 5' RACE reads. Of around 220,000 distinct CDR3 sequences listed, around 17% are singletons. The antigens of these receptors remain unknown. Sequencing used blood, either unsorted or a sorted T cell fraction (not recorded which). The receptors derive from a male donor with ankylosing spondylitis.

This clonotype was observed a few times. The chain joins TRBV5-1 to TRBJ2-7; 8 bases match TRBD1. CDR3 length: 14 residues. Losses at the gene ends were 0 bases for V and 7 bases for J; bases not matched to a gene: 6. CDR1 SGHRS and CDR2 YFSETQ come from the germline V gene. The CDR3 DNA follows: TGCGCCAGCAGCTTGGAGTCAGGGGGCCGGGAGCAGTACTTC. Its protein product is CASSLESGGREQYF.

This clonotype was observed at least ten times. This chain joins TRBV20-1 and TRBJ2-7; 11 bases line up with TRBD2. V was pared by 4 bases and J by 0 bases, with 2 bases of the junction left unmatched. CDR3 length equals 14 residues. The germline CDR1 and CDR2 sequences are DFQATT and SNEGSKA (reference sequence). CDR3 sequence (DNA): TGCAGTGCTACCGGGACTAGCGGCTCCTACGAGCAGTACTTC. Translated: CSATGTSGSYEQYF.

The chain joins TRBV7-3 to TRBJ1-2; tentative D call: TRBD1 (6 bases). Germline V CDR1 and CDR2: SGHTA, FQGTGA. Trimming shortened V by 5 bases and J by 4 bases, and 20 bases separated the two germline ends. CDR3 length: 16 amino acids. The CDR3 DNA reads TGTGCCAGCAGCCCAACGGGGGGCAGGGGTCCCTATGGCTACACCTTC. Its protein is CASSPTGGRGPYGYTF. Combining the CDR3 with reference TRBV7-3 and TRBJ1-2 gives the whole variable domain GAGVSQTPSNKVTEKGKYVELRCDPISGHTALYWYRQSLGQGPEFLIYFQGTGAADDSGLPNDRFFAVRPEGSVSTLKIQRTERGDSAVYLCASSPTGGRGPYGYTFGSGTRLTVV.